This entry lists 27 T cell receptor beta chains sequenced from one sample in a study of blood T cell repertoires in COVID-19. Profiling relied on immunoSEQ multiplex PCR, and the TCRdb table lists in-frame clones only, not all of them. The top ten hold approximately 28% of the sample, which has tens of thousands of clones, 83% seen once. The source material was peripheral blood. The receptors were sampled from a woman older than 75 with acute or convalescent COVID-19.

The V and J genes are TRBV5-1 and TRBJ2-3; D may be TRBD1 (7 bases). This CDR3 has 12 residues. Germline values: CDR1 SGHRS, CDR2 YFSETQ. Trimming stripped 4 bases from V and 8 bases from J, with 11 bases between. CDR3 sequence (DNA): TGCGCCAGCAGCACGCAGGGGGGTACGCAGTATTTT. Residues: CASSTQGGTQYF.

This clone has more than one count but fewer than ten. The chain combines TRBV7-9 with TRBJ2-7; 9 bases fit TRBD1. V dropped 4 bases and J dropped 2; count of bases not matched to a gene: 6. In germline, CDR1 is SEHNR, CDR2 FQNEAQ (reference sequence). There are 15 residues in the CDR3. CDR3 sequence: CASSSGTGSAYEQYF. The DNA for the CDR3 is TGTGCCAGCAGCTCCGGGACAGGGAGCGCCTACGAGCAGTACTTC. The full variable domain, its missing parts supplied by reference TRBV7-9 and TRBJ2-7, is DTGVSQNPRHKITKRGQNVTFRCDPISEHNRLYWYRQTLGQGPEFLTYFQNEAQLEKSRLLSDRFSAERPKGSFSTLEIQRTEQGDSAMYLCASSSGTGSAYEQYFGPGTRLTVT.

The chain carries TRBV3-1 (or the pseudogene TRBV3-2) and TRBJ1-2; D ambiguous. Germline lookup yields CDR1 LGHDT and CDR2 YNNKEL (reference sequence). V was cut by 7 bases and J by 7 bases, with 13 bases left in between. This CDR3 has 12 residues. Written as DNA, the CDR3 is TGTGCCAGCAACAACCAAGGAGGTGGCTACACCTTC. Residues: CASNNQGGGYTF.

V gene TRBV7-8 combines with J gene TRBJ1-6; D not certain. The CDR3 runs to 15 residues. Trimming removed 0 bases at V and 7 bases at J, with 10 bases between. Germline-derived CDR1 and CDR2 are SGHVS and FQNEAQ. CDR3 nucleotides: TGTGCCAGCAGCTTAGCTGCGGGCGGAAATTCACCCCTCCACTTT. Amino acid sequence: CASSLAAGGNSPLHF.

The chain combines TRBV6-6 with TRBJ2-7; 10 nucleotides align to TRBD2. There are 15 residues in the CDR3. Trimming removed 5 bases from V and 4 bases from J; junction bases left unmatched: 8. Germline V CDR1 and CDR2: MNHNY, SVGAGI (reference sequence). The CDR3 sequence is CASSNSAGGPYEQYF. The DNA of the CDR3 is TGTGCCAGCAGTAATTCAGCGGGAGGGCCGTACGAGCAGTACTTC.

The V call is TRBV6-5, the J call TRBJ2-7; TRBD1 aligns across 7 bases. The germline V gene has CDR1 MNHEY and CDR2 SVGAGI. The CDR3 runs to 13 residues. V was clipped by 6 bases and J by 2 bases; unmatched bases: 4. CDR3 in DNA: TGTGCCAGCAGCTCGACAGGGCCCTACGAGCAGTACTTC. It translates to CASSSTGPYEQYF.

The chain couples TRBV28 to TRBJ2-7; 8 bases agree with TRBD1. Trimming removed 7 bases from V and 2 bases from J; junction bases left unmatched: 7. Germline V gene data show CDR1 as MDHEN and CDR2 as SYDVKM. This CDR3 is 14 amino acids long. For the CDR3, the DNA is TGTGCCAGCACCTTGACAGGGGACCCCTACGAGCAGTACTTC. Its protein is CASTLTGDPYEQYF. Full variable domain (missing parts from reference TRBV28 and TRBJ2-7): DVKVTQSSRYLVKRTGEKVFLECVQDMDHENMFWYRQDPGLGLRLIYFSYDVKMKEKGDIPEGYSVSREKKERFSLILESASTNQTSMYLCASTLTGDPYEQYFGPGTRLTVT.

CDR3 sequence: CASSSGLADNEQFF. The DNA for the CDR3 is TGCGCCAGCAGCTCGGGACTAGCGGACAATGAGCAGTTCTTC. V gene TRBV5-1 combines with J gene TRBJ2-1; TRBD2 aligns across 11 bases. The germline gives CDR1 SGHRS, CDR2 YFSETQ. The CDR3 extends over 14 amino acids. V shed 3 bases and J 5 bases; nucleotides not matched to a gene: 1.

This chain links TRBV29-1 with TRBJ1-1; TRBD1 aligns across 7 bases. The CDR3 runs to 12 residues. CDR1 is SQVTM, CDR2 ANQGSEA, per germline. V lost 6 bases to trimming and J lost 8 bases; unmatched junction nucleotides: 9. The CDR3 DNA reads TGCAGCGTCTCCGGACAGGCGGCCGAAGCTTTCTTT. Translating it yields CSVSGQAAEAFF.

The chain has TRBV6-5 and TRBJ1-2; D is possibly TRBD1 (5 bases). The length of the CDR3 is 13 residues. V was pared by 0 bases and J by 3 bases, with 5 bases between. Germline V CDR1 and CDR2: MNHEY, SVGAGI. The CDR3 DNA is TGTGCCAGCAGTTACTCAGGGGACTATGGCTACACCTTC. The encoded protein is CASSYSGDYGYTF.

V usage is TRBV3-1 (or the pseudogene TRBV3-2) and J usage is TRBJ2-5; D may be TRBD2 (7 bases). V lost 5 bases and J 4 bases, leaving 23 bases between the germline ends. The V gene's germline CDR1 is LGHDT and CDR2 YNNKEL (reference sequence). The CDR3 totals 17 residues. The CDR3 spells CASSSERGAGWGETQYF. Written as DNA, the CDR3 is TGTGCCAGCAGCTCCGAACGGGGGGCCGGGTGGGGAGAGACCCAGTACTTC.

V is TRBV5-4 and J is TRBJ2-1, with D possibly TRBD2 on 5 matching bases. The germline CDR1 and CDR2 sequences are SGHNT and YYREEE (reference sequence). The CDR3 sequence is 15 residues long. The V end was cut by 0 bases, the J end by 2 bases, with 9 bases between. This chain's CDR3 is CASSLGLAPYNEQFF. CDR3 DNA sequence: TGTGCCAGCAGCTTGGGGCTAGCCCCCTACAATGAGCAGTTCTTC.

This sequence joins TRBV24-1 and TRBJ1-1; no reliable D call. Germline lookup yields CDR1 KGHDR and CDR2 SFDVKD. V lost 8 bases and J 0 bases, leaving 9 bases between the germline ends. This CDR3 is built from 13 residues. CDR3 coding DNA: TGTGCCACCAAGGCAGACTTGAACACTGAAGCTTTCTTT. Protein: CATKADLNTEAFF.

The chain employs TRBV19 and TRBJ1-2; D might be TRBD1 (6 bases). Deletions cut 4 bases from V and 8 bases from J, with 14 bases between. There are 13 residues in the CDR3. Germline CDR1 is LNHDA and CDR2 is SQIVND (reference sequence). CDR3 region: CASSRQVLAGYTF. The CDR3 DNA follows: TGTGCCAGTAGTAGACAGGTTTTGGCGGGCTACACCTTC.

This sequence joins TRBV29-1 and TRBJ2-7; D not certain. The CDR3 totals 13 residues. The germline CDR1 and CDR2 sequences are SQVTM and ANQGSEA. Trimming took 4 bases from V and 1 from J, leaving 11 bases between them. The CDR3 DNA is TGCAGCGTTGTCACCGGGTCGTCCTACGAGCAGTACTTC. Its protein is CSVVTGSSYEQYF.

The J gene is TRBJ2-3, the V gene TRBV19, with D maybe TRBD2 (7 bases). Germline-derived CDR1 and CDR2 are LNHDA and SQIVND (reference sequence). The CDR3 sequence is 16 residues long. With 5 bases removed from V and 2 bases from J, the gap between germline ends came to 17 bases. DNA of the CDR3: TGTGCCAGTAGTCCCGCGAGGGGGACTACCACAGATACGCAGTATTTT. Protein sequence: CASSPARGTTTDTQYF.

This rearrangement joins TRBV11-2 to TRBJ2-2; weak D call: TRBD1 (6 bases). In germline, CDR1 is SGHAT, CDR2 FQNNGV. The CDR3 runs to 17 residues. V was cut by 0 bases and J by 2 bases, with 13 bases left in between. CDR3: CASSLETGGRNTGELFF. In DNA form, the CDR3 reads TGTGCCAGCAGCTTAGAAACTGGGGGCCGAAACACCGGGGAGCTGTTTTTT.

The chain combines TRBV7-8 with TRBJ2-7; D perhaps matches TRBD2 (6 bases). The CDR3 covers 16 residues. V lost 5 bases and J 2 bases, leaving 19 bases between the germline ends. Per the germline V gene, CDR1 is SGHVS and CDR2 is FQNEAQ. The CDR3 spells CASSIRTGTGAYEQYF. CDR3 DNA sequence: TGTGCCAGCAGCATACGTACCGGGACTGGGGCCTACGAGCAGTACTTC. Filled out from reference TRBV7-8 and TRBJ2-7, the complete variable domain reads GAGVSQSPRYKVAKRGQDVALRCDPISGHVSLFWYQQALGQGPEFLTYFQNEAQLDKSGLPSDRFFAERPEGSVSTLKIQRTQQEDSAVYLCASSIRTGTGAYEQYFGPGTRLTVT.

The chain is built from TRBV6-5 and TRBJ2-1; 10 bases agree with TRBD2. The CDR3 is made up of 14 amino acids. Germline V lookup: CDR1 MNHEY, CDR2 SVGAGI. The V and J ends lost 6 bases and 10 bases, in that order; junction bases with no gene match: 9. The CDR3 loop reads CASRGAGGPLEQFF. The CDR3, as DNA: TGTGCCAGCAGGGGAGCGGGAGGGCCTCTCGAGCAGTTCTTC.

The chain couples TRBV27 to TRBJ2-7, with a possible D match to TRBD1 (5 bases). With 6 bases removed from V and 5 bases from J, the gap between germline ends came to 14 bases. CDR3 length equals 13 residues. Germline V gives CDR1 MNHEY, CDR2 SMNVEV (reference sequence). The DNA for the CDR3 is TGTGCCAGCAGCGTAAGTAGGGGCCACGAGCAGTACTTC. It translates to CASSVSRGHEQYF.

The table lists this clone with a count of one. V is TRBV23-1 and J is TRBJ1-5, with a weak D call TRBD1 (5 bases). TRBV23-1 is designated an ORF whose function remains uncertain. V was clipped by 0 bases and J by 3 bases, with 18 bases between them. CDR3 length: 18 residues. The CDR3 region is CASSQSFAGEKNNQPQHF. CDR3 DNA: TGCGCCAGCAGTCAATCTTTTGCGGGGGAGAAGAACAATCAGCCCCAGCATTTT.

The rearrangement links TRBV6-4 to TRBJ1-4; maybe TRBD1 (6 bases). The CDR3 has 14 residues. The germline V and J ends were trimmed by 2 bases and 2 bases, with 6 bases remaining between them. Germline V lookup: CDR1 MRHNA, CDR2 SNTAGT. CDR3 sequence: CASSDGGTNEKLFF. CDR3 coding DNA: TGTGCCAGCAGTGACGGGGGCACTAATGAAAAACTGTTTTTT.

CDR3 nucleotide sequence: TGTGCCACCAGTGATTCCGGGAGCTCTGGAAACACCATATATTTT. Translated: CATSDSGSSGNTIYF. The chain joins TRBV24-1 to TRBJ1-3; no reliable D call. CDR1 and CDR2 from the germline V gene are KGHDR and SFDVKD. The CDR3 totals 15 residues. Between the trimmed V and J ends, which lost 2 bases and 0 bases, there was a span of 7 bases.

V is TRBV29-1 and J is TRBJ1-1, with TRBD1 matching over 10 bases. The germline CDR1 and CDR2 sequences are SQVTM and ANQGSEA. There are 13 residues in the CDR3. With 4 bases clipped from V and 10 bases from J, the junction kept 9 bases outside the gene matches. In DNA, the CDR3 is TGCAGCGTTGGGGACAGGGGATTTACGGCAGCTTTCTTT. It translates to CSVGDRGFTAAFF.

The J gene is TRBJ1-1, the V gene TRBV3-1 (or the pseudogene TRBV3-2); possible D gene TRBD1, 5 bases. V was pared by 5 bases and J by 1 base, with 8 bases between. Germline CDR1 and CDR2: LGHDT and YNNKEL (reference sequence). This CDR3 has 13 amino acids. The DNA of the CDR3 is TGTGCCAGCAGCGACGGACAGAACACTGAAGCTTTCTTT. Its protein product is CASSDGQNTEAFF.

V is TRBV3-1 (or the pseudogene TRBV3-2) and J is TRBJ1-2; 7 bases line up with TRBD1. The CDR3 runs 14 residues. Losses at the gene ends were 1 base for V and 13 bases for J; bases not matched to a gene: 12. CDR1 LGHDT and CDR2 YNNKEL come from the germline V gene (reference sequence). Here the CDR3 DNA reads TGTGCCAGCAGCCAAGGAGGGCGACAGGGTTGGAGCACCTTC. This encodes CASSQGGRQGWSTF.

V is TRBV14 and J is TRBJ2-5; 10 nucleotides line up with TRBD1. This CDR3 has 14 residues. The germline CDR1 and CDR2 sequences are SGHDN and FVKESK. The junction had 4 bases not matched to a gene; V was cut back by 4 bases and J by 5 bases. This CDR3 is CASSPWTGGETQYF. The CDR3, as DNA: TGTGCCAGCAGCCCTTGGACAGGGGGGGAGACCCAGTACTTC.